Sequencing of this T cell receptor beta chain was carried out in a study of CD8+ T cells in alopecia areata. Study-wide results and limits: Affected lesional scalp, above all in alopecia totalis/universalis, was more clonal than normal scalp. Scalp data also include sequences from resident alphabeta T cells of normal skin.

Germline V gene data show CDR1 as SGDLS and CDR2 as YYNGEE. V dropped 0 bases and J dropped 5; count of bases not matched to a gene: 3. This CDR3 has 14 amino acids. Details on this clone: Its antigen is unknown.

Investigators isolated RNA and reverse transcribed it into cDNA to act as the sequencing template. Produced via immunoSEQ multiplex PCR; TCRdb's table is partial and in-frame only. The table shows about 200,000 clones, with around 50% occurring only once. Sequencing input: CD8+ T cells sorted from blood. The source of this sequence is a human donor in good health. This chain joins TRBV9 and TRBJ2-7; TRBD1 matches at 9 bases. In DNA form, the CDR3 reads TGTGCCAGCAGCGTAGGTGGGGACAGGGACGAGCAGTACTTC. It is translated as CASSVGGDRDEQYF.